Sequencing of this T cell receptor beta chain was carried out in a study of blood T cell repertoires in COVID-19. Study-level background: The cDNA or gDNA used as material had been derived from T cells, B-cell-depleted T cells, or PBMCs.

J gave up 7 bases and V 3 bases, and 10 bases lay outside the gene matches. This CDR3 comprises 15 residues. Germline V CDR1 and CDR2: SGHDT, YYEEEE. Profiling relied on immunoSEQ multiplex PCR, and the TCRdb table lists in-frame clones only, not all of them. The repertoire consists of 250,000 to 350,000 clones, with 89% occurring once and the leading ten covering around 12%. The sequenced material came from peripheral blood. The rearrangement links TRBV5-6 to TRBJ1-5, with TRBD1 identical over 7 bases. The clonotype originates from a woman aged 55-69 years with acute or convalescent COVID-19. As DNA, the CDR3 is TGTGCCAGCAGCTCGCAGGGACAGTTAAACCAGCCCCAGCATTTT. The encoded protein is CASSSQGQLNQPQHF.